This T cell receptor beta chain originates from a study of blood T cell repertoires in COVID-19. Produced via immunoSEQ multiplex PCR; TCRdb's table is partial and in-frame only. The data show 90,000 to 120,000 clones, with 80% to 90% seen just once and about 5.3% held by the top ten. Germline lookup yields CDR1 KGHSH and CDR2 LQKENI. Trimming took off 1 base at V and 2 bases at J, with 5 bases between the two ends. This CDR3 has 13 amino acids. The chain employs TRBV18 and TRBJ2-5, with D uncertain. Sequences were obtained from peripheral blood. The sequence came from a man aged 35 to 55 with active or convalescent COVID-19. The DNA for the CDR3 is TGTGCCAGCTCACCACTGCGGCAAGAGACCCAGTACTTC. It encodes CASSPLRQETQYF.